This T cell receptor (beta chain) was captured in a study of blood T cell repertoires in COVID-19. Overall study context: Acute and convalescent COVID-19 specimens originated in the United States, Italy and Spain. Sources were T cells, B-cell-depleted T cells, or PBMCs; the material itself was cDNA or gDNA.

Resolution of symptoms, clearance, or two negative PCRs was present in recovered Cohort 3 donors. Trimming left V 9 bases short and J 4 bases short, with 15 bases between. The CDR3 runs to 13 residues. Germline assignment: CDR1 MNHEY and CDR2 SMNVEV (reference sequence). Authors' data handling: Researchers report that nucleated cell counts were estimated from reference gene primer amplification. The data were produced by immunoSEQ multiplex PCR, yet TCRdb's version contains in-frame clones alone and is incomplete. That table gives V, J and clone size, and the DNA gave D and trimming. The data show approximately 400,000 clones, about 89% seen once.

This rearrangement joins TRBV27 to TRBJ1-1; D is unresolved. The sequencing sample was made of PBMCs or T cells enriched from blood (not recorded which). This TCR derives from a man younger than 40 who had recovered from COVID-19. The CDR3 loop is CASFLGVGTEAFF. Written as DNA, the CDR3 is TGTGCCAGTTTTTTGGGCGTTGGCACTGAAGCTTTCTTT.